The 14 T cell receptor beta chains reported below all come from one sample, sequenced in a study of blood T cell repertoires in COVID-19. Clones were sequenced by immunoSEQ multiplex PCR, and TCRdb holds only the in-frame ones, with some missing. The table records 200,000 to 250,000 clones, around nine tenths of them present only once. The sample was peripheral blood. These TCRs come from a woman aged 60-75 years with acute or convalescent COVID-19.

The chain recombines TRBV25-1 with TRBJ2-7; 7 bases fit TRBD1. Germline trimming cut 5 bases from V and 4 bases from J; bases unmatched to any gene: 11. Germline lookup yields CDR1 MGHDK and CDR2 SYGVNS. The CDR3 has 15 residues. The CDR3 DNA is TGTGCCAGCAGTCTAAGACAGGGTTATGTTTACGAGCAGTACTTC. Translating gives CASSLRQGYVYEQYF.

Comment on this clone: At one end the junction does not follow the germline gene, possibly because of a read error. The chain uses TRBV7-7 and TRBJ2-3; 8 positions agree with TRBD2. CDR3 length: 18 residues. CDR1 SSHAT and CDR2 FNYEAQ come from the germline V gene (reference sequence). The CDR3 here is CASSLVAGGPTVTDTQYF. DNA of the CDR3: TGTGCTAGCAGCTTAGTTGCGGGGGGCCCGACTGTCACAGATACGCAGTATTTT. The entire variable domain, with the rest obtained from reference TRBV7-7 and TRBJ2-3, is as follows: GAGVSQSPRYKVTKRGQDVTLRCDPISSHATLYWYQQALGQGPEFLTYFNYEAQPDKSGLPSDRFSAERPEGSISTLTIQRTEQRDSAMYRCASSLVAGGPTVTDTQYFGPGTRLTVL.

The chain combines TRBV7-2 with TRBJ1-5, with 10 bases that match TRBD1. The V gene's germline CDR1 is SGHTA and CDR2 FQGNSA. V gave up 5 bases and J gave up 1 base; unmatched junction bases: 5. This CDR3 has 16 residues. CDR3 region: CASSPGTGASNQPQHF. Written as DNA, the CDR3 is TGTGCCAGCAGCCCGGGGACAGGGGCAAGCAATCAGCCCCAGCATTTT.

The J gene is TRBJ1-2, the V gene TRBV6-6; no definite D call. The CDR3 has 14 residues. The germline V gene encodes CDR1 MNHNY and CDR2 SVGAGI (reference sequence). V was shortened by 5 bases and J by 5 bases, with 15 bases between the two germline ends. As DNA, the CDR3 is TGTGCCAGCAGTGGTCTTCAGAATACGTATGGCTACACCTTC. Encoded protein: CASSGLQNTYGYTF.

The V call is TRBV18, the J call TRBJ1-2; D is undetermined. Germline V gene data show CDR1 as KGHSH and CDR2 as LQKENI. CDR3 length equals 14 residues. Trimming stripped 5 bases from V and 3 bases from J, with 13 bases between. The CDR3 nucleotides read TGTGCCAGCTCAGATGAGGGCCGTGACTATGGCTACACCTTC. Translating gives CASSDEGRDYGYTF.

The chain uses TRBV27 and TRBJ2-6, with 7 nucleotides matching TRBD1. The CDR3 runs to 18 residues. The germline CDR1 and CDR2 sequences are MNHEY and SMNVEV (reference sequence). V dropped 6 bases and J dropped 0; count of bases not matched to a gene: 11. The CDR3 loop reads CASSRRTGVFSGANVLTF. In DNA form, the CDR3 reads TGTGCCAGCAGCCGACGCACAGGGGTTTTCTCTGGGGCCAACGTCCTGACTTTC.

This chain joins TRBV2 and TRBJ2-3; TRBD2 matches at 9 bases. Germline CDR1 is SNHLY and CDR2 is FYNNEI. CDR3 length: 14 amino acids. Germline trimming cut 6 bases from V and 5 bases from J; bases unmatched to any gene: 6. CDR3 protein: CASRSSSGVDTQYF. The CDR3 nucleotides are TGTGCCAGCAGGTCGTCTAGCGGGGTAGATACGCAGTATTTT.

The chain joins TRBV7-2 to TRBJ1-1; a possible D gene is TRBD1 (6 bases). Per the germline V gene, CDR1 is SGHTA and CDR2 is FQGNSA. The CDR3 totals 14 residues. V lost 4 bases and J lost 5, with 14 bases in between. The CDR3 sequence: CASSSGGLGTEAFF. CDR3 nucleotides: TGTGCCAGCAGCTCGGGGGGGCTCGGGACTGAAGCTTTCTTT.

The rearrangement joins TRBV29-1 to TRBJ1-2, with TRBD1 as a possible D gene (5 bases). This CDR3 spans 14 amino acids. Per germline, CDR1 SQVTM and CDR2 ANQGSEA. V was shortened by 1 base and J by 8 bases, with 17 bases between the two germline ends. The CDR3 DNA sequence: TGCAGCGTTGAAGGGGTAACAGGAACAAGCGGCTACACCTTC. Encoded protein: CSVEGVTGTSGYTF.

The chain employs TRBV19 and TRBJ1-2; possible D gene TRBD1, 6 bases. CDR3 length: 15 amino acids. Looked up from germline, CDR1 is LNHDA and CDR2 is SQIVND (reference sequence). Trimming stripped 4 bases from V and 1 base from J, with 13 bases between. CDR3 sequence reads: CASSKRQDHNYGYTF. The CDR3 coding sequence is TGTGCCAGTAGTAAACGACAGGACCATAACTATGGCTACACCTTC.

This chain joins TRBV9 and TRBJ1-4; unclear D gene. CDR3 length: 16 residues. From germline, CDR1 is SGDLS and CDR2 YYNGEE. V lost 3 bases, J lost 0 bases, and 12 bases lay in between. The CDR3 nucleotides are TGTGCCAGCAGCGCCAGAAAGAAAACAACTAATGAAAAACTGTTTTTT. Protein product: CASSARKKTTNEKLFF.

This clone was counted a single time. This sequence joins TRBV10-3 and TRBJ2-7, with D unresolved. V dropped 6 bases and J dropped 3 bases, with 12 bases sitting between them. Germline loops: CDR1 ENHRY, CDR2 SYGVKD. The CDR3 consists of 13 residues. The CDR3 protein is CAISPTDNYEQYF. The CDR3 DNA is TGTGCCATCAGCCCGACTGATAACTACGAGCAGTACTTC.

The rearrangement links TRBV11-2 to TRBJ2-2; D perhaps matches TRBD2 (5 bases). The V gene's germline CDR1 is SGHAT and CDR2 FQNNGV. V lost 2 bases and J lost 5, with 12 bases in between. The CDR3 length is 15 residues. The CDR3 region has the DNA TGTGCCAGCAGCTTATCTGGCTGGACTACCGGGGAGCTGTTTTTT. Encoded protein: CASSLSGWTTGELFF.

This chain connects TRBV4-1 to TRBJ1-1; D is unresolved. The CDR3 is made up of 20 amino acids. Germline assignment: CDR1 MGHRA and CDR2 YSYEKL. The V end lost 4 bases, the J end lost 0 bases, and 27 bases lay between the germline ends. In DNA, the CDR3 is TGCGCCAGCAGCCCTACGGTTACATTTCAGAGGGAATTCATGAACACTGAAGCTTTCTTT. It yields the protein CASSPTVTFQREFMNTEAFF.